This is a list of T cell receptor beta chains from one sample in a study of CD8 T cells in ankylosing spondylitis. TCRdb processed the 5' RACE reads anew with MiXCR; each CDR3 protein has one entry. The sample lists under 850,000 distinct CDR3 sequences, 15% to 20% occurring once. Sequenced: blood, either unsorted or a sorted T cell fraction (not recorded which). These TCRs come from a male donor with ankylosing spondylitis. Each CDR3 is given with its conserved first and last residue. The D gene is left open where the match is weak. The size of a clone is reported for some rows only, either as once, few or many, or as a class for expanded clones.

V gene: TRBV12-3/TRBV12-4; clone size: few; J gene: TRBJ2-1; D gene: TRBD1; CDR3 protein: CASSRTGLYNEQFF; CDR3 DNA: TGTGCCAGCAGTCGGACAGGGTTGTACAATGAGCAGTTCTTC
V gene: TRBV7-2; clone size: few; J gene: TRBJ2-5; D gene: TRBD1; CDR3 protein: CASSHRTGWETQYF; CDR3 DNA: TGTGCCAGCAGTCACCGGACAGGGTGGGAGACCCAGTACTTC
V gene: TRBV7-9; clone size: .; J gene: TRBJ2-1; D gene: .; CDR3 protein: CASSLGLSEQFF; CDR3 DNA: TGTGCCAGCAGCTTAGGTCTCAGTGAGCAGTTCTTC
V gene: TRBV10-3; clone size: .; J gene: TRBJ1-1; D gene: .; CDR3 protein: CAIRQGTEAFF; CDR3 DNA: TGTGCCATCCGTCAGGGCACTGAAGCTTTCTTT
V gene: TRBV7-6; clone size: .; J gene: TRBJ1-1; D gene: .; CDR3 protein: CASSLGASANTEAFF; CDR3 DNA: TGTGCCAGCAGCTTAGGGGCGTCAGCGAACACTGAAGCTTTCTTT
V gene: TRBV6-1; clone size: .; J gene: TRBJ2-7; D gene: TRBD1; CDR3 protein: CASSEGQGSTYEQYF; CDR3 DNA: TGTGCCAGCAGTGAAGGACAGGGATCGACCTACGAGCAGTACTTC
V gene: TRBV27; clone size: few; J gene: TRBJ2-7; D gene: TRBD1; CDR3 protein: CASSLSGQGNEQYF; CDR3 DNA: TGTGCCAGCAGTTTATCGGGACAGGGCAACGAGCAGTACTTC
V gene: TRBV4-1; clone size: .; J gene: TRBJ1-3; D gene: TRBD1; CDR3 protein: CASKKGQGPGLDTIYF; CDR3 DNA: TGCGCCAGCAAGAAGGGACAGGGGCCCGGTTTGGACACCATATATTTT
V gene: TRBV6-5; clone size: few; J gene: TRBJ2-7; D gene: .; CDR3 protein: CASSLRDSGTYEQYF; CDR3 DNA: TGTGCCAGCAGTCTACGGGACAGCGGGACCTACGAGCAGTACTTC
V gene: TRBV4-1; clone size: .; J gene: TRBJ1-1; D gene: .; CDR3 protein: CASSQAAWSEAFF; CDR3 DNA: TGCGCCAGCAGCCAAGCAGCTTGGTCTGAAGCTTTCTTT
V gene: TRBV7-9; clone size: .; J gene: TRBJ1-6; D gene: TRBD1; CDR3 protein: CASSLQGAANSPLHF; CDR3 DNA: TGTGCCAGCAGCTTACAGGGGGCGGCTAATTCACCCCTCCACTTT
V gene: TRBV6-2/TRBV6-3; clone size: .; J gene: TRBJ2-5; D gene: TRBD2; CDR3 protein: CASRLAGGPQETQYF; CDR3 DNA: TGTGCCAGCAGACTAGCGGGAGGACCCCAAGAGACCCAGTACTTC
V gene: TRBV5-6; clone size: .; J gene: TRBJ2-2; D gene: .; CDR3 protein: CASSFSPAGTGELFF; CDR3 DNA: TGTGCCAGCAGCTTTTCTCCTGCAGGGACCGGGGAGCTGTTTTTT
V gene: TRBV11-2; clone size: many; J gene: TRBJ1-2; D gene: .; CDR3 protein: CASSQGGDYGYTF; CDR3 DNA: TGTGCCAGCAGCCAAGGAGGGGACTATGGCTACACCTTC
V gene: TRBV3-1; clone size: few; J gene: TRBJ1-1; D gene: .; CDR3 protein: CASSQEGGATEAFF; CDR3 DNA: TGTGCCAGCAGCCAAGAAGGGGGGGCCACTGAAGCTTTCTTT
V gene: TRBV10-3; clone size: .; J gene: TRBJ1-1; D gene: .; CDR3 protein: CAITPGMNTEAFF; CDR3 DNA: TGTGCCATCACTCCAGGGATGAACACTGAAGCTTTCTTT
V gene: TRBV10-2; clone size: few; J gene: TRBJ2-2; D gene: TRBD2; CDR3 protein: CASSSGGIPGELFF; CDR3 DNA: TGCGCCAGTTCCTCCGGGGGGATTCCCGGGGAGCTGTTTTTT
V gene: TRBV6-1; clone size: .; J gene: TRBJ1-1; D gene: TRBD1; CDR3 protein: CASRERQGRDTEAFF; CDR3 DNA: TGTGCCAGCAGGGAGAGACAGGGGAGGGACACTGAAGCTTTCTTT
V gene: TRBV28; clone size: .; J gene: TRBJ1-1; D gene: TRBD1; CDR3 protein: CASNPGGRVTEAFF; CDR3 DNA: TGTGCCAGCAACCCAGGGGGCCGGGTCACTGAAGCTTTCTTT
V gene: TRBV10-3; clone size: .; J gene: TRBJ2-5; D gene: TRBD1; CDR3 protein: CAISESTGQGRETQYF; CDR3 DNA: TGTGCCATCAGTGAGTCTACGGGACAGGGACGAGAGACCCAGTACTTC
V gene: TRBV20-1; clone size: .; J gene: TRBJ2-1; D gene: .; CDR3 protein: CSASDVTEQFF; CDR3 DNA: TGCAGTGCTAGCGATGTCACTGAGCAGTTCTTC
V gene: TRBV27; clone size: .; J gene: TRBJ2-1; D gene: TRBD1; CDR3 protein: CASSLPGTGYGGYNEQFF; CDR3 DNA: TGTGCCAGCAGTTTACCCGGGACAGGGTATGGGGGCTACAATGAGCAGTTCTTC
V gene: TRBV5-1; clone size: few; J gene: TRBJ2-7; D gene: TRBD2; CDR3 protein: CASPRLAGGYEQYF; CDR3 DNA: TGCGCCAGCCCCAGGCTAGCGGGGGGCTACGAGCAGTACTTC
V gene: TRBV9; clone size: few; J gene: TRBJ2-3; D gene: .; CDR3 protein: CASSVTSTDTQYF; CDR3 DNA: TGTGCCAGCAGTGTTACTAGTACAGATACGCAGTATTTT
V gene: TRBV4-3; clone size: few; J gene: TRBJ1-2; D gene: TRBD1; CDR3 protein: CASSLDRGEYGYTF; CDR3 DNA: TGCGCCAGCAGCTTAGACAGGGGTGAATATGGCTACACCTTC
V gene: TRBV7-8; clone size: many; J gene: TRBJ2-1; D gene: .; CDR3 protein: CASRRTGTSSGSYNEQFF; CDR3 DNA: TGTGCCAGCAGACGGACAGGCACGTCTAGCGGCTCCTACAATGAGCAGTTCTTC
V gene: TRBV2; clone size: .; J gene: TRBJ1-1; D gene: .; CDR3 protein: CASKEQGNTEAFF; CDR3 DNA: TGTGCCAGCAAGGAACAGGGGAACACTGAAGCTTTCTTT
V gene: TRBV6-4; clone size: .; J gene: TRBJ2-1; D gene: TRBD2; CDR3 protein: CASSDGTSNEQFF; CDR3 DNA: TGTGCCAGCAGTGACGGGACTAGCAATGAGCAGTTCTTC
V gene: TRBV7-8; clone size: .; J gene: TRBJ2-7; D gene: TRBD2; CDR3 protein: CASSKQRGGREQYF; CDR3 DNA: TGTGCCAGCAGCAAACAGCGCGGGGGGCGGGAGCAGTACTTC
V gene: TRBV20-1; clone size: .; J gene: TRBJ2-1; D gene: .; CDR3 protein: CSAAPAGPYNEQFF; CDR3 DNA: TGCAGTGCCGCCCCAGCGGGCCCATACAATGAGCAGTTCTTC
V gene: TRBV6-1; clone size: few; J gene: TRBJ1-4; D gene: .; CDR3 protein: CAVLTGGVLYNEKLFF; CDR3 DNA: TGTGCCGTCCTAACGGGGGGCGTCCTTTATAATGAAAAACTGTTTTTT
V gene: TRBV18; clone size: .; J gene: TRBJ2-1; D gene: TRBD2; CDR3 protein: CASSPMRLAGEMDNEQFF; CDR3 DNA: TGTGCCAGCTCACCAATGAGACTAGCGGGAGAAATGGACAATGAGCAGTTCTTC
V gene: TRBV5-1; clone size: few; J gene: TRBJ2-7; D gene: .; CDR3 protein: CASSFPGAYEQYF; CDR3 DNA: TGCGCCAGCAGTTTCCCGGGGGCCTACGAGCAGTACTTC
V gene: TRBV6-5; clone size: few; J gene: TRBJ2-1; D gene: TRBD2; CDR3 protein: CASSYGGGPYYNEQFF; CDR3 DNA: TGTGCCAGCAGTTACGGGGGGGGACCGTACTACAATGAGCAGTTCTTC
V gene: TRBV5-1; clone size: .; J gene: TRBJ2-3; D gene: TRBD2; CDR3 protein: CASRPVGGRAYADTQYF; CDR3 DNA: TGCGCCAGCAGACCCGTGGGCGGGAGGGCCTACGCAGATACGCAGTATTTT
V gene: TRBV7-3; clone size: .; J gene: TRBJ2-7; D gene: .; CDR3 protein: CASSPRTGSIGEQYF; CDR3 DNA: TGTGCCAGCAGCCCCCGGACCGGGTCTATTGGCGAGCAGTACTTC
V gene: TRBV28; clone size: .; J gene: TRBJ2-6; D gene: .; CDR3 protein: CASSSDSPGANVLTF; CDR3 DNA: TGTGCCAGCAGTAGTGACTCTCCTGGGGCCAACGTCCTGACTTTC
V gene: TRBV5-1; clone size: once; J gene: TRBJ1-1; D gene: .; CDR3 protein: CASSFIVGEGGTEAFF; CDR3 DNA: TGCGCCAGCAGCTTCATCGTTGGGGAAGGTGGCACTGAAGCTTTCTTT
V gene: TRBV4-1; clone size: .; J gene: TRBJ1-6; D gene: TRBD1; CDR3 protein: CASSQDPETGNNSPLHF; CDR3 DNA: TGCGCCAGCAGCCAAGATCCCGAGACAGGGAATAATTCACCCCTCCACTTT
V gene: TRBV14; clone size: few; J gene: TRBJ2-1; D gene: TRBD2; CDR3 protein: CASSQVVAGGHNEQFF; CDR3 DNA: TGTGCCAGCAGCCAAGTGGTAGCGGGAGGCCACAATGAGCAGTTCTTC
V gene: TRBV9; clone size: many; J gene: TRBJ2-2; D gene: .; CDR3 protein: CASRREMGTGELFF; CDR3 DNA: TGTGCCAGTAGACGGGAAATGGGCACCGGGGAGCTGTTTTTT